This entry lists 21 T cell receptor beta chains sequenced from one sample in a study of CD8 T cells in Susac syndrome. A quantity of about 0.5 to 1 ug RNA underwent reverse transcription using random hexamers. TCRdb re-called the immunoSEQ multiplex PCR reads through MiXCR, storing one row per CDR3 protein. This table holds about 190,000 distinct CDR3 sequences, roughly 94% found once. Specimen: CD8+ T cells from PBMCs. These receptors all come from a human donor with Susac syndrome.

V is TRBV11-2 and J is TRBJ2-1, with D unresolved. In germline, CDR1 is SGHAT, CDR2 FQNNGV. V was clipped by 0 bases and J by 0 bases, with 6 bases between them. This CDR3 is 15 amino acids long. CDR3 bases: TGTGCCAGCAGCTTAGACAGGATCTCCTACAATGAGCAGTTCTTC. This sequence encodes CASSLDRISYNEQFF. The full variable domain, with the rest looked up from reference TRBV11-2 and TRBJ2-1, is EAGVAQSPRYKIIEKRQSVAFWCNPISGHATLYWYQQILGQGPKLLIQFQNNGVVDDSQLPKDRFSAERLKGVDSTLKIQPAKLEDSAVYLCASSLDRISYNEQFFGPGTRLTVL.

This rearrangement joins TRBV19 to TRBJ1-2, with a possible D match to TRBD1 (5 bases). CDR1 is LNHDA and CDR2 is SQIVND in the germline V gene (reference sequence). V lost 5 bases to trimming and J lost 5 bases, with 9 bases between them. The CDR3 spans 12 residues. CDR3 protein: CASSHRSYGYTF. The CDR3 nucleotides read TGTGCCAGTAGTCACAGGAGTTATGGCTACACCTTC.

The rearrangement links TRBV9 to TRBJ1-4; no clear D. Germline V gene sequence: CDR1 SGDLS, CDR2 YYNGEE. Trimming left V 0 bases short and J 4 bases short, with 10 bases between. CDR3 size: 15 residues. The chain's CDR3 is CASSVGELSNEKLFF. The CDR3, as DNA: TGTGCCAGCAGCGTAGGGGAACTTAGTAATGAAAAACTGTTTTTT.

This chain joins TRBV12-3 or TRBV12-4 and TRBJ2-7; 9 bases are a match to TRBD1. The CDR3 extends over 15 amino acids. V was pared by 6 bases and J by 4 bases, with 10 bases of the junction left unmatched. CDR3 sequence reads: CASSLFGQGKYEQYF. The CDR3 coding sequence is TGTGCCAGCAGCCTGTTTGGACAGGGGAAGTACGAGCAGTACTTC.

The chain combines TRBV29-1 with TRBJ1-5; maybe TRBD1 (5 bases). The CDR3 length is 14 residues. V lost 0 bases, J lost 1 base, and 7 bases lay in between. CDR1 is SQVTM and CDR2 is ANQGSEA in the germline V gene. The chain's CDR3 is CSVEDGGSNQPQHF. The CDR3 region has the DNA TGCAGCGTTGAAGACGGGGGGAGCAATCAGCCCCAGCATTTT.

Only one count was recorded for this clonotype. V gene TRBV5-1 combines with J gene TRBJ2-2, with D perhaps matching TRBD1 or TRBD2 (6 bases each). This CDR3 region has 14 residues. V was clipped by 1 base and J by 3 bases, with 7 bases between them. Per the germline V gene, CDR1 is SGHRS and CDR2 is YFSETQ. The CDR3 nucleotides are TGCGCCAGCAGCTTGAGGGGGGACACCGGGGAGCTGTTTTTT. Amino acid sequence: CASSLRGDTGELFF.

The chain combines TRBV7-8 with TRBJ2-1; TRBD1 aligns across 10 bases. There are 16 residues in the CDR3. Germline V gives CDR1 SGHVS, CDR2 FQNEAQ. Losses at the gene ends were 0 bases for V and 8 bases for J; bases not matched to a gene: 7. The chain's CDR3 is CASSLAWTGGGDEQFF. As DNA, the CDR3 is TGTGCCAGCAGCTTAGCGTGGACAGGGGGTGGCGATGAGCAGTTCTTC.

The chain is built from TRBV2 and TRBJ1-1; unclear D gene. The CDR3 consists of 14 residues. Trimming shortened V by 2 bases and J by 3 bases, and 10 bases separated the two germline ends. Per germline, CDR1 SNHLY and CDR2 FYNNEI. The DNA of the CDR3 is TGTGCCAGCAGTGAATTGGGAGGGTACACTGAAGCTTTCTTT. Protein: CASSELGGYTEAFF.

The chain joins TRBV3-1 to TRBJ2-3; D may be TRBD2 (6 bases). The CDR3 sequence is 13 residues long. Germline-derived CDR1 and CDR2 are LGHDT and YNNKEL (reference sequence). Trimming pared 8 bases from V and 3 bases from J, leaving 12 bases between. The CDR3 bases are TGTGCCAGCCGAACGGGAGAAACAGATACGCAGTATTTT. It translates to CASRTGETDTQYF.

The genes are TRBV10-3 and TRBJ2-5; D not resolved. The ends were cut back, 0 bases at V and 4 bases at J, with 3 bases in the middle. This CDR3 region has 12 residues. Looked up from germline, CDR1 is ENHRY and CDR2 is SYGVKD. The CDR3 sequence: CAISESTETQYF. The DNA of the CDR3 is TGTGCCATCAGTGAGTCAACAGAGACCCAGTACTTC.

This clonotype has more than one count but fewer than ten. The J gene is TRBJ1-6, the V gene TRBV15, with 11 bases that match TRBD1. There are 15 residues in the CDR3. Germline trimming cut 4 bases from V and 7 bases from J; bases unmatched to any gene: 3. CDR1 LNHNV and CDR2 YYDKDF come from the germline V gene (reference sequence). The chain's CDR3 is CATSNRDRGNSPLHF. As DNA, the CDR3 is TGTGCCACCAGCAACCGGGACAGGGGGAATTCACCCCTCCACTTT.

This clonotype occurred once. CDR3 amino acids: CASSLVSSDYEQYF. The CDR3 nucleotides are TGTGCCAGCAGCTTAGTCTCTAGCGACTACGAGCAGTACTTC. The chain couples TRBV7-9 to TRBJ2-7; D is possibly TRBD2 (6 bases). CDR3 size: 14 residues. Germline V CDR1 and CDR2: SEHNR, FQNEAQ (reference sequence). V lost 1 base and J 3 bases, leaving 10 bases between the germline ends.

This clonotype appeared a few times. This sequence joins TRBV6-2 or TRBV6-3 and TRBJ2-1; TRBD2 agrees at 9 bases. V lost 0 bases, J lost 6 bases, and 6 bases stayed unmatched. The CDR3 is 16 amino acids. The germline V gene encodes CDR1 MNHEY and CDR2 SVGEGT. Here the CDR3 reads CASSYSAGGPPNEQFF. The CDR3 DNA sequence: TGTGCCAGCAGTTACTCTGCGGGAGGGCCCCCCAATGAGCAGTTCTTC.

This chain links TRBV7-9 with TRBJ2-7; a weak D match, TRBD2 (7 bases). This CDR3 region has 14 residues. V lost 1 base and J lost 6, with 13 bases in between. CDR1 and CDR2 from the germline V gene are SEHNR and FQNEAQ (reference sequence). As DNA, the CDR3 is TGTGCCAGCAGCTTAGTGGGGGGGCCTAGCGAGCAGTACTTC. Protein sequence: CASSLVGGPSEQYF.

This chain links TRBV14 with TRBJ1-2; 10 positions agree with TRBD1. The germline V gene has CDR1 SGHDN and CDR2 FVKESK. This CDR3 has 14 residues. V lost 4 bases and J lost 8; bases outside the gene matches: 7. The CDR3 loop reads CASSPGQGFEGYTF. The CDR3 DNA reads as TGTGCCAGCAGCCCGGGACAGGGGTTTGAAGGCTACACCTTC. Full variable domain (missing parts from reference TRBV14 and TRBJ1-2): EAGVTQFPSHSVIEKGQTVTLRCDPISGHDNLYWYRRVMGKEIKFLLHFVKESKQDESGMPNNRFLAERTGGTYSTLKVQPAELEDSGVYFCASSPGQGFEGYTFGSGTRLTVV.

The CDR3 bases are TGTGCCAGCAGGGGACTAGCGACGACTTACAATGAGCAGTTCTTC. Protein sequence: CASRGLATTYNEQFF. J is TRBJ2-1 and V is TRBV12-3 or TRBV12-4; 10 positions agree with TRBD2. The CDR3 loop spans 15 amino acids. J was trimmed by 4 bases and V by 6 bases; bases with no gene match: 6.

The genes are TRBV15 and TRBJ2-5, with 7 bases fitting TRBD1. The length of the CDR3 is 13 residues. Germline V lookup: CDR1 LNHNV, CDR2 YYDKDF (reference sequence). J lost 4 bases, V lost 5 bases, and 4 bases had no gene match. CDR3 loop: CATSVNRGETQYF. DNA of the CDR3: TGTGCCACCAGCGTGAACAGGGGAGAGACCCAGTACTTC.

This chain joins TRBV30 and TRBJ2-5; 14 nucleotides align to TRBD2. V was pared by 1 base and J by 5 bases, with 6 bases of the junction left unmatched. CDR3 length: 16 residues. Looked up from germline, CDR1 is GTSNPN and CDR2 is SVGIG (reference sequence). CDR3 nucleotides: TGTGCCTGGAGTGGGACTAGCGGGGGGCAGGGGGAGACCCAGTACTTC. Its translation is CAWSGTSGGQGETQYF.

The chain carries TRBV7-3 and TRBJ1-2; 10 bases are shared with TRBD1. V shed 2 bases and J 6 bases; nucleotides not matched to a gene: 12. Germline loops: CDR1 SGHTA, CDR2 FQGTGA. The CDR3 has 17 amino acids. The CDR3 coding sequence is TGTGCCAGCAGCTTAGGCGCCGGGACAGGGGTTGAGAATGGCTACACCTTC. This translates into CASSLGAGTGVENGYTF.

The rearrangement uses TRBV4-2 and TRBJ2-7; TRBD2 agrees at 10 bases. This CDR3 comprises 17 residues. Per germline, CDR1 LGHNA and CDR2 YNFKEQ. V gave up 0 bases and J gave up 3 bases; unmatched junction bases: 8. CDR3 sequence reads: CASSQDGLAGANYEQYF. CDR3 in DNA: TGTGCCAGCAGCCAAGATGGGCTAGCGGGGGCCAACTACGAGCAGTACTTC.

The rearrangement uses TRBV11-1 and TRBJ2-7, with TRBD2 matching 14 bases. With V trimmed by 6 bases and J by 3 bases, 19 bases remained unmatched. This CDR3 comprises 20 residues. Germline V lookup: CDR1 SGHAT, CDR2 FQDESV (reference sequence). Written as DNA, the CDR3 is TGTGCCAGCAGAAACACCTACGCCGGGACTAGCGGGGGCCCGATCTACGAGCAGTACTTC. Its protein is CASRNTYAGTSGGPIYEQYF.